These T cell receptor beta chains were read from a single sample in a study. TCRdb redid the calling of the 5' RACE reads with MiXCR, one entry per CDR3 protein. The sample shows 62,000 or so distinct CDR3 sequences, less than 30% of them seen only once. Material for sequencing was tumor-infiltrating Tregs sorted from the breast tumor. These receptors were taken from a female donor with breast cancer. Both conserved end residues are part of each CDR3.

j_call,v_call,cdr3_aa
TRBJ2-1,TRBV5-1,CASSLDRVGNEQFF
TRBJ1-1,TRBV20-1,CSATATDRESEAFF
TRBJ1-2,TRBV3-1,CASSQGGSNYGYTF
TRBJ2-2,TRBV6-2/TRBV6-3,CASSYASGRSNTGELFF
TRBJ2-5,TRBV4-1,CASSQGASGIRETQYF
TRBJ1-1,TRBV20-1,CSARAPANTEAFF
TRBJ1-1,TRBV28,CASSFVKASLNTEAFF
TRBJ2-3,TRBV7-8,CASSLRLAGTDTQYF
TRBJ2-7,TRBV7-2,CASSKLAGGPGQYF
TRBJ2-4,TRBV7-9,CASTGGLAGVKAKNIQYF
TRBJ1-6,TRBV3-1,CASSGRLTYNSPLHF
TRBJ1-5,TRBV2,CASSEYVLNQPQHF
TRBJ1-1,TRBV5-1,CASSLEAVNTEAFF
TRBJ2-7,TRBV7-2,CASSELGGTGEQYF
TRBJ1-6,TRBV5-1,CASAWEYNSPLHF
TRBJ2-2,TRBV12-3/TRBV12-4,CASSFRSGVTGELFF
TRBJ1-1,TRBV29-1,CSVLSRQGMNTEAFF
TRBJ2-1,TRBV4-2,CASSQFQFGTRDEQFF
TRBJ1-2,TRBV18,CASSPTEGSGYTF
TRBJ1-1,TRBV29-1,CSVGTGTEAFF
TRBJ2-5,TRBV6-5,CASSYRGETQYF
TRBJ2-3,TRBV27,CASSLSRAGGPDTQYF